A selection of T cell receptor beta chains follows, all from one sample in a study of cytomegalovirus exposure and HLA in healthy donors. Sequencing used immunoSEQ multiplex PCR; TCRdb keeps in-frame clones, though not all of them. The repertoire includes over 85,000 clones, 73% of them detected once, and less than 4% sits in the top ten. The source material was PBMCs. These receptors were obtained from a man in his forties or fifties in good health and CMV-seronegative. Both conserved end residues are part of each CDR3. A D gene is named only where the DNA matches it firmly. Size is stated for part of the rows, as once, few or many counts, or as a class when the clone is expanded.

TRBD2	few	TRBJ2-1	TRBV2	TGTGCCAGCTTCTCTAGCGGGGGAACACGCAATGAGCAGTTCTTC	CASFSSGGTRNEQFF
TRBD1	few	TRBJ2-1	TRBV29-1	TGCAGCGTAACCGGGACAGGGGCTTCTGAGCAGTTCTTC	CSVTGTGASEQFF
-	-	TRBJ2-5	TRBV12-5	-	CASGLGTGGQETQYF
-	-	TRBJ2-2	TRBV28	TGTGCCAGCAGGCCGAACTCTAACACCGGGGAGCTGTTTTTT	CASRPNSNTGELFF
-	-	TRBJ1-2	TRBV5-6	TGTGCCAGCAGCTTGGATCTGGGGCACTATGGCTACACCTTC	CASSLDLGHYGYTF
-	few	TRBJ2-7	TRBV29-1	TGCAGCGTCGCAGGGGCAGGCGGATCCTACGAGCAGTACTTC	CSVAGAGGSYEQYF
-	-	TRBJ2-3	TRBV9	TGTGCCAGCAGCGTAGTTCTCACAGATACGCAGTATTTT	CASSVVLTDTQYF
-	-	TRBJ2-3	TRBV5-1	TGCGCCAGCAGCTATGCAGGGGATAAGACAGATACGCAGTATTTT	CASSYAGDKTDTQYF
-	once	TRBJ2-7	TRBV6-1	TGTGCCAGCAGTGCGGGGTTCTACGAGCAGTACTTC	CASSAGFYEQYF
-	-	TRBJ2-4	TRBV20-1	TGCAGTGCTTCATCCCCCAACATTCAGTACTTC	CSASSPNIQYF
TRBD2	-	TRBJ2-3	TRBV6-5	TGTGCCAGCAGCTACCTAGCGGGGGGGCCAGCAGATACGCAGTATTTT	CASSYLAGGPADTQYF
TRBD2	few	TRBJ2-7	TRBV6-5	TGTGCCAGCAGATCGGGACTAGCGGGACCTTACGAGCAGTACTTC	CASRSGLAGPYEQYF
-	-	TRBJ1-5	TRBV5-4	TGTGCCAGCAGCTCCGATTGCGGGGGGGTCCTAGAACCCCAGCATTTT	CASSSDCGGVLEPQHF
TRBD2	few	TRBJ2-7	TRBV5-1	TGCGCCAGCAGCAGAATGGGCGGGGGTTATTCCTACGAGCAGTACTTC	CASSRMGGGYSYEQYF
TRBD1	once	TRBJ1-6	TRBV15	TGTGCCACCCTGGACAGGGCGGGCTATAATTCACCCCTCCACTTT	CATLDRAGYNSPLHF
TRBD1	-	TRBJ2-2	TRBV2	TGTGCCAGCAGGTCCCCGGGGACAGGGTTTTCCGGGGAGCTGTTTTTT	CASRSPGTGFSGELFF
-	-	TRBJ2-1	TRBV5-4	TGTGCCAGCTCACCCAGGGGGGCTAATGAGCAGTTCTTC	CASSPRGANEQFF
-	-	TRBJ2-7	TRBV7-8	TGTGCCAGCTGCTTTGGCCAGGCCTACGAGCAGTACTTC	CASCFGQAYEQYF
-	-	TRBJ1-1	TRBV19	TGTGCCAGTAGTATACAGACAACGAACACTGAAGCTTTCTTT	CASSIQTTNTEAFF
TRBD1	-	TRBJ1-1	TRBV2	TGTGCCAGCAGTGAGGAGGGACAGAGGGCCCTTAACACTGAAGCTTTCTTT	CASSEEGQRALNTEAFF
-	-	TRBJ2-1	TRBV9	TGTGCCAGCAGCGTAGGGACTCTTAATGAGCAGTTCTTC	CASSVGTLNEQFF
-	-	TRBJ1-5	TRBV28	TGTGCCAGCAGTTTCGGGAATTCCAATCAGCCCCAGCATTTT	CASSFGNSNQPQHF
TRBD1	-	TRBJ2-7	TRBV9	TGTGCCAGCAGCGTTACAGGGGGAAACTTCGAGCAGTACTTC	CASSVTGGNFEQYF
TRBD1	few	TRBJ2-2	TRBV6-6	TGTGCCAGCAGTTACTACAGGGGTTACACCGGGGAGCTGTTTTTT	CASSYYRGYTGELFF
-	-	TRBJ1-6	TRBV6-4	TGTGCCAGCAGCAACGGGAGGTCACCCCTCCACTTT	CASSNGRSPLHF
TRBD1	-	TRBJ2-7	TRBV14	TGTGCCAGCAGCCGGGACAGGGGCCCCTACGAGCAGTACTTC	CASSRDRGPYEQYF
-	-	TRBJ1-5	TRBV18	TGTGCCAGCACTAGCGTGAGCAATCAGCCCCAGCATTTT	CASTSVSNQPQHF
-	-	TRBJ1-3	TRBV7-3	TGTGCCAGCAGCACCCCGCTAGGGGTCGGAAACACCATATATTTT	CASSTPLGVGNTIYF
-	-	TRBJ2-7	TRBV18	TGTGCCAGCTCACCAGACTACAGATCACAGAAACCCTACGAGCAGTACTTC	CASSPDYRSQKPYEQYF
TRBD2	few	TRBJ2-1	TRBV10-3	TGTGCCATCAGTGAGTCTAGGGCTAGCGGGGATAACAATGAGCAGTTCTTC	CAISESRASGDNNEQFF
-	once	TRBJ2-7	TRBV5-1	TGCGCCAGCAGCTTGGCCGGGTTACCCTACGAGCAGTACTTC	CASSLAGLPYEQYF
TRBD1	-	TRBJ1-2	TRBV6-6	TGTGCCAGCAGGGGGACAGGACTTAACTATGGCTACACCTTC	CASRGTGLNYGYTF
TRBD1	few	TRBJ2-6	TRBV10-3	TGTGCCCCACCGGACAGGGAACCTGGGGCCAACGTCCTGACTTTC	CAPPDREPGANVLTF
-	-	TRBJ2-3	TRBV5-8	TGTGCCAGCAGCTTGCGCCAGGGTTTTTTAGATACGCAGTATTTT	CASSLRQGFLDTQYF
-	once	TRBJ2-6	TRBV7-2	TGTGCCAGCAGCCAAAGGAGGGTTTCTGGGGCCAACGTCCTGACTTTC	CASSQRRVSGANVLTF
-	few	TRBJ1-6	TRBV5-4	TGTGCCAGCAGCCCAGGTAGGATACAGCCGAATTCACCCCTCCACTTT	CASSPGRIQPNSPLHF
-	-	TRBJ1-1	TRBV7-2	TGTGCCAGCAGCTTAGTCCCCGGGACATCAAACGAAGCTTTCTTT	CASSLVPGTSNEAFF
TRBD2	-	TRBJ2-1	TRBV5-1	TGCGCCAGCAGCTTAGCGAGCGGGGGGCCGAATGAGCAGTTCTTC	CASSLASGGPNEQFF
-	-	TRBJ2-2	TRBV5-6	TGTGCCAGCAGCTTGGGGGCGTGGAACACCGGGGAGCTGTTTTTT	CASSLGAWNTGELFF
TRBD1	-	TRBJ1-5	TRBV7-2	TGTGCCAGCAGCTTAAGACAGGGGGCAGGTCAGCCCCAGCATTTT	CASSLRQGAGQPQHF
TRBD1	-	TRBJ2-3	TRBV4-3	TGCGCCAGCAGCCAACAGACAGGGGGCCGGACAGATACGCAGTATTTT	CASSQQTGGRTDTQYF